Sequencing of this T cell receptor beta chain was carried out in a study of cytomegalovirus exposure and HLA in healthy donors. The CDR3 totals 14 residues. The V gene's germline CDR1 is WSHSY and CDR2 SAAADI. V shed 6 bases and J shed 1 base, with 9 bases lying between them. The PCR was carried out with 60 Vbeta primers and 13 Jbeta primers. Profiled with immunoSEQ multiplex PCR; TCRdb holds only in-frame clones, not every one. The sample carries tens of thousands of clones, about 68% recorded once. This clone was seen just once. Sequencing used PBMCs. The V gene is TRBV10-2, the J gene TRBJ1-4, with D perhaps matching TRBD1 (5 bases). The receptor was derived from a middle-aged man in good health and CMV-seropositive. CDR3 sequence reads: CASRRDRTNEKLFF. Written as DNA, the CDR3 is TGCGCCAGCAGACGCGACAGAACTAATGAAAAACTGTTTTTT.